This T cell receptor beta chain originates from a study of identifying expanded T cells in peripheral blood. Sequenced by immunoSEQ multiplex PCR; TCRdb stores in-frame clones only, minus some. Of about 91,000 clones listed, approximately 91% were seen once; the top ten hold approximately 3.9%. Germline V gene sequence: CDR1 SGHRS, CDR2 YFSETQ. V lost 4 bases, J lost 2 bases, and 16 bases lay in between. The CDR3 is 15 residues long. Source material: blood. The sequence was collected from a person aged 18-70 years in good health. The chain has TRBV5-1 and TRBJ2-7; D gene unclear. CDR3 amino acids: CASSVSGVGAYEQYF. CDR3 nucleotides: TGCGCCAGCAGCGTGTCTGGCGTTGGGGCCTACGAGCAGTACTTC.